In its sample, the clone carrying this T cell receptor beta chain was seen many times. Its matching antigen is unknown. Time point noted: newly diagnosed GD, antithyroid drugs for less than 3 months. Making the TCR library involved RNA that had been extracted from PBMCs. The entry originates in a study of regulatory T cells in long-lasting Graves disease. iRepertoire HTBI primers and Arm-PCR of CDR3 regions built TCR beta libraries. TCRdb reprocessed the multiplex PCR reads via MiXCR and lists one record per CDR3 protein. The sample yields about 220,000 distinct CDR3 sequences, approximately 18% seen once. Study-wide points: It is possible that accuracy was reduced by the small size of the sample. Under persistent disease, TRBV28, TRBJ1-2 and TRBJ2-5 were used preferentially.

The CDR3 runs 17 residues. The germline V gene has CDR1 SGHRS and CDR2 YFSETQ. V gave up 7 bases and J gave up 3 bases, with 25 bases separating them. These data were also filed under a second study, of T cells in Graves' hyperthyroidism and ophthalmopathy. This second report adds: With a duration under 2 months, the hyperthyroidism was newly diagnosed in patients aged 18 to 65. First-round RT-PCR of the TCR CDR3 relied on the HTBI primer set.

The chain has TRBV5-1 and TRBJ1-2; weak D call: TRBD1 (6 bases). Here the sequenced sample was peripheral blood mononuclear cells (PBMCs), taken at new diagnosis, from a patient treated with antithyroid drugs. This TCR was sampled from a woman aged 25 to 39 with Graves disease. The CDR3 region has the DNA TGCGCCAGCGGACCGGACAGAGGAGGTTCTATCGACTATGGCTACACCTTC. It translates to CASGPDRGGSIDYGYTF.